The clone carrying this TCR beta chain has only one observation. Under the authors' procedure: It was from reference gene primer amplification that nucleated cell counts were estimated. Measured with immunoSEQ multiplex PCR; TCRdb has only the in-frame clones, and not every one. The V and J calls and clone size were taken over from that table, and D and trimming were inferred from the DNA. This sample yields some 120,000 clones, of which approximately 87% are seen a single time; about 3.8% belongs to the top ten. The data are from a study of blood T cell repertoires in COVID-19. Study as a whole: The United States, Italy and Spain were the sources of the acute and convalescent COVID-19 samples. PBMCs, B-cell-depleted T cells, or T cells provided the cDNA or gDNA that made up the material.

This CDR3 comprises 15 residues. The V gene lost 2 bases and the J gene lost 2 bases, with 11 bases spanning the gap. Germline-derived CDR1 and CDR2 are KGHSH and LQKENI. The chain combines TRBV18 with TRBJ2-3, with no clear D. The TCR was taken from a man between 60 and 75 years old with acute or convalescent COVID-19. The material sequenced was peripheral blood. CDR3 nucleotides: TGTGCCAGCTCACCAACGGGTAGTGACACAGATACGCAGTATTTT. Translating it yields CASSPTGSDTDTQYF. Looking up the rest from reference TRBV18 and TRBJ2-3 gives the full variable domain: NAGVMQNPRHLVRRRGQEARLRCSPMKGHSHVYWYRQLPEEGLKFMVYLQKENIIDESGMPKERFSAEFPKEGPSILRIQQVVRGDSAAYFCASSPTGSDTDTQYFGPGTRLTVL.